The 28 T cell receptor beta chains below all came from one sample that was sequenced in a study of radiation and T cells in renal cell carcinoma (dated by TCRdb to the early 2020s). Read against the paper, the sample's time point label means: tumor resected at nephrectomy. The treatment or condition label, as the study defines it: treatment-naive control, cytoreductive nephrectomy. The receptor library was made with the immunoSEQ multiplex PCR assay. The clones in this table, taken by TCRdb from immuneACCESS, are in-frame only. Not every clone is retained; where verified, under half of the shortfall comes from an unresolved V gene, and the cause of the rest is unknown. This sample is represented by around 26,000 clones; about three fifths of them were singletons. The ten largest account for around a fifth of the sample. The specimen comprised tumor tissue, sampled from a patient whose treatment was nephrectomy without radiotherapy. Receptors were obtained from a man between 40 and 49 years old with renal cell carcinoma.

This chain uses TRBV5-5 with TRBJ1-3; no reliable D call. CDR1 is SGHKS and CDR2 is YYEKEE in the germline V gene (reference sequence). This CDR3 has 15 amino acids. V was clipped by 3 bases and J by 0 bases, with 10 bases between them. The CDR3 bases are TGTGCCAGCAGCTGGGCCGGAAACTCTGGAAACACCATATATTTT. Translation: CASSWAGNSGNTIYF.

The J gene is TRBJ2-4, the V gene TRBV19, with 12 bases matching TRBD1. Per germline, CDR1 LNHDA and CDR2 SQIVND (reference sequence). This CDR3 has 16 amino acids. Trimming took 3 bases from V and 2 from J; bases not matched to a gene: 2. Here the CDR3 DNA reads TGTGCCAGTAGTATGGGGACAGGGGGCACCAAAAACATTCAGTACTTC. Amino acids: CASSMGTGGTKNIQYF.

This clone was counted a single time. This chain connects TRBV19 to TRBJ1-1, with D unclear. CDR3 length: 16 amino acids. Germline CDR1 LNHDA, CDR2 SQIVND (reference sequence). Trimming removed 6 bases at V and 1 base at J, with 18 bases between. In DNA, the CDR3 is TGTGCCAGTAGCTGGTCCGGTGGCCAAGAGAACACTGAAGCTTTCTTT. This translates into CASSWSGGQENTEAFF. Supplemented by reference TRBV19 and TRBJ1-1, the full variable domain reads DGGITQSPKYLFRKEGQNVTLSCEQNLNHDAMYWYRQDPGQGLRLIYYSQIVNDFQKGDIAEGYSVSREKKESFPLTVTSAQKNPTAFYLCASSWSGGQENTEAFFGQGTRLTVV.

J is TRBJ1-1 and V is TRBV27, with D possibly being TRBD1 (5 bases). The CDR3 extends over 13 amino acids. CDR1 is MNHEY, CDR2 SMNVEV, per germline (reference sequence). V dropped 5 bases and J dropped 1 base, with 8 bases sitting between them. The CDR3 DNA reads TGTGCCAGCAGTCCCGGACAGAACACTGAAGCTTTCTTT. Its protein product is CASSPGQNTEAFF.

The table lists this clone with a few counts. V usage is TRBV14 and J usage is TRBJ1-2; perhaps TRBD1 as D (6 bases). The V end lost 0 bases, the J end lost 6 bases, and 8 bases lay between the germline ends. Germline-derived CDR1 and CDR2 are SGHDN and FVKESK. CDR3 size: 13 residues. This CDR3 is CASSQETGDGYTF. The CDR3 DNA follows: TGTGCCAGCAGCCAAGAGACAGGCGATGGCTACACCTTC.

Here the CDR3 reads CASSFDLGSTEAFF. CDR3 DNA sequence: TGTGCCAGCAGTTTCGATCTAGGGAGCACTGAAGCTTTCTTT. The rearrangement links TRBV27 to TRBJ1-1; D is undetermined. The CDR3 is 14 residues long. From germline, CDR1 is MNHEY and CDR2 SMNVEV (reference sequence). Between the trimmed V and J ends, which lost 3 bases and 4 bases, there was a span of 12 bases.

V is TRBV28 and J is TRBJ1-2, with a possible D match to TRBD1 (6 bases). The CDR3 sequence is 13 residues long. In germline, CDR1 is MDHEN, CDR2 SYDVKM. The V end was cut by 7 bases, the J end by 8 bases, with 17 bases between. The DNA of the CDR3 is TGTGCCAGCACCCCTGGGGGGCAGCGGGGCTACACCTTC. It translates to CASTPGGQRGYTF.

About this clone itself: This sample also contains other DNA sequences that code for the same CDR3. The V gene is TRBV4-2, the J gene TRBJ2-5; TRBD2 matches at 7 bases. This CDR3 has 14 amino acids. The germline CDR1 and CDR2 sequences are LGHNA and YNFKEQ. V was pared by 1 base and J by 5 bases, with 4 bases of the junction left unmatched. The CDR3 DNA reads TGTGCCAGCAGCCAAGGGGAGGGGCCGGAGACCCAGTACTTC. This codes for CASSQGEGPETQYF.

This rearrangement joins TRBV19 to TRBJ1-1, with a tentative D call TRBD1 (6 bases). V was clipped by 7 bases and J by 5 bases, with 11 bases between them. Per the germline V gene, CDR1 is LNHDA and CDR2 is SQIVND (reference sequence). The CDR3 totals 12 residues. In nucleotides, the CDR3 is TGTGCCAGTAAGGGGGGCGGGACTGAAGCTTTCTTT. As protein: CASKGGGTEAFF.

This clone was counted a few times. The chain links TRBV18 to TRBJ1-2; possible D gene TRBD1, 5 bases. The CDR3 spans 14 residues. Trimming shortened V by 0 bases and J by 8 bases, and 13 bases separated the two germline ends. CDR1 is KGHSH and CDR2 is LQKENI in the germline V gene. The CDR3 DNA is TGTGCCAGCTCACCACCGACGCCAGGGCACGGCTACACCTTC. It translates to CASSPPTPGHGYTF.

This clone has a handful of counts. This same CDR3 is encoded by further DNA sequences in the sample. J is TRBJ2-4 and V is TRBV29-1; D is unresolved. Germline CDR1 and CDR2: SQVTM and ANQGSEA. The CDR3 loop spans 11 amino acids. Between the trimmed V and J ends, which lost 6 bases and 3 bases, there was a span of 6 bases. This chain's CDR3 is CSVDYKNIQYF. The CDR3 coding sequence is TGCAGCGTGGATTACAAAAACATTCAGTACTTC.

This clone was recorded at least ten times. The CDR3 protein is CASSFSQGVDYGYTF. CDR3 nucleotide sequence: TGTGCCAGCAGCTTCAGCCAGGGGGTCGACTATGGCTACACCTTC. V and J are TRBV5-4 and TRBJ1-2; TRBD1 matches 7 bases. Losses at the gene ends were 2 bases for V and 3 bases for J; bases not matched to a gene: 7. The CDR3 runs 15 residues. The germline gives CDR1 SGHNT, CDR2 YYREEE (reference sequence).

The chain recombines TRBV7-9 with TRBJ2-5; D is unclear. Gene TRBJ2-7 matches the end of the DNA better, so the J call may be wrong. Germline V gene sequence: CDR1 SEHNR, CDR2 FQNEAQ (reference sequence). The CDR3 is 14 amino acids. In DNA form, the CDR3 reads TGTGCCAGCAGCTCAGCTGCGAGGTTTTCCGAGCAGTACTTC. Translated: CASSSAARFSEQYF.

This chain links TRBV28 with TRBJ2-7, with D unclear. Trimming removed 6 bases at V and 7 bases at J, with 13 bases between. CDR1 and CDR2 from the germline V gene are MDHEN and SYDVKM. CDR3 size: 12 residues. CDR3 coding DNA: TGTGCCAGCAGGACAAGTTTGGAAGAGCAGTACTTC. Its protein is CASRTSLEEQYF.

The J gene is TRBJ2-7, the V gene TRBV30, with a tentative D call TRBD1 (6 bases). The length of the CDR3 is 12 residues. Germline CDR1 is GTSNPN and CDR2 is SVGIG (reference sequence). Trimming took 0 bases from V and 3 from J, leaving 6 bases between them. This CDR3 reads CAWSVQGYEQYF. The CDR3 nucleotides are TGTGCCTGGAGTGTACAGGGCTACGAGCAGTACTTC.

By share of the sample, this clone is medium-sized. The CDR3 nucleotides are TGTGCCAGCAGCTTCCAAACCAGCTCCTACAATGAGCAGTTCTTC. The encoded protein is CASSFQTSSYNEQFF. V and J are TRBV11-2 and TRBJ2-1, with D hard to call. Germline assignment: CDR1 SGHAT and CDR2 FQNNGV. V shed 3 bases and J shed 0 bases, with 9 bases lying between them. CDR3 length: 15 amino acids.

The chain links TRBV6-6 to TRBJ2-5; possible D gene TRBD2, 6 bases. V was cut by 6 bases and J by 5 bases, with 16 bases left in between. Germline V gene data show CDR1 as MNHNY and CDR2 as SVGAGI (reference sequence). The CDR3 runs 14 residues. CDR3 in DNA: TGTGCCAGCAGAAAAACTAGCAGCGCTGAGACCCAGTACTTC. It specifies CASRKTSSAETQYF.

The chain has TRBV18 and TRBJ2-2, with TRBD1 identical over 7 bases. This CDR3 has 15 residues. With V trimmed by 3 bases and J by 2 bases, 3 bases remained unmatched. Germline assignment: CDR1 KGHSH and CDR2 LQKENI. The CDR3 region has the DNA TGTGCCAGCTCACCCGGGACAGCTAACACCGGGGAGCTGTTTTTT. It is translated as CASSPGTANTGELFF.

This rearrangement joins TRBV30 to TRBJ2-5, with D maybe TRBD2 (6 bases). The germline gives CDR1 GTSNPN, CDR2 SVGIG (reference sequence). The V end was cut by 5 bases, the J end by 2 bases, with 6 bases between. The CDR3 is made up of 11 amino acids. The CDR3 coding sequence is TGTGCCTGGGCGGGGCAAGAGACCCAGTACTTC. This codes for CAWAGQETQYF.

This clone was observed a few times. The CDR3 sequence is CASTRTAAGNGYTF. CDR3 in DNA: TGTGCCAGCACTCGGACTGCGGCTGGGAATGGCTACACCTTC. The genes are TRBV6-4 and TRBJ1-2; D is unresolved. There are 14 residues in the CDR3. Germline lookup yields CDR1 MRHNA and CDR2 SNTAGT. Between the trimmed V and J ends, which lost 7 bases and 6 bases, there was a span of 18 bases.

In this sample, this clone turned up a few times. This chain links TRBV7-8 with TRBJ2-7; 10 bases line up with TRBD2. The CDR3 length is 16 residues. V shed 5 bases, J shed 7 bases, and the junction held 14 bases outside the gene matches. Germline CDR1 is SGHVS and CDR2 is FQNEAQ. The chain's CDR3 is CASSPTAGGPSGEQYF. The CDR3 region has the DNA TGTGCCAGCAGCCCAACAGCGGGAGGGCCTTCTGGTGAGCAGTACTTC.

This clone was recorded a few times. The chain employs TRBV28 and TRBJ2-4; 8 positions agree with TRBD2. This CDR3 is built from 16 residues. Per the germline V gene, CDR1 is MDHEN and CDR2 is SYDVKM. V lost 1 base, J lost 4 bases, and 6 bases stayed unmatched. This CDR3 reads CASSLSASGSKNIQYF. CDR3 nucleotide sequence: TGTGCCAGCAGTTTATCCGCTAGCGGGTCAAAAAACATTCAGTACTTC.

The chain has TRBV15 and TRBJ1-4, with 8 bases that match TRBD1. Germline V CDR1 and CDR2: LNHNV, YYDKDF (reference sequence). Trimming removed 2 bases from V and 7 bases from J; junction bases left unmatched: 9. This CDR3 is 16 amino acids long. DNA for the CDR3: TGTGCCACCAGCAGAAGCCTCGACAGGGGCGGTGAAAAACTGTTTTTT. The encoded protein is CATSRSLDRGGEKLFF.

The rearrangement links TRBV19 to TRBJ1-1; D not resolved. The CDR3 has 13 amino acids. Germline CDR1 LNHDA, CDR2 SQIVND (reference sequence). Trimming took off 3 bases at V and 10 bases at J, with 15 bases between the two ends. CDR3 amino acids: CASSMAVASGAFF. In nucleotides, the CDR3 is TGTGCCAGTAGTATGGCCGTGGCCTCGGGAGCTTTCTTT.

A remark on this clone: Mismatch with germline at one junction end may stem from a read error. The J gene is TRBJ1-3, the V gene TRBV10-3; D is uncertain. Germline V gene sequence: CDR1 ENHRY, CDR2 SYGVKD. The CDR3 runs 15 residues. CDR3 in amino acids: CAIRVSLEPGSTIYF. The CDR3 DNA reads TGTGCCATCAGGGTATCCCTCGAACCTGGAAGCACCATATATTTT.

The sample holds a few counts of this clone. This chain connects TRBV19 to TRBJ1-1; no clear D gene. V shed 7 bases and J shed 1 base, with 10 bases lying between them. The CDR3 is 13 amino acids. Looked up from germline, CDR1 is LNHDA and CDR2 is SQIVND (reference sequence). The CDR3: CASTVAENTEAFF. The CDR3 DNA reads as TGTGCCAGTACAGTGGCCGAGAACACTGAAGCTTTCTTT.

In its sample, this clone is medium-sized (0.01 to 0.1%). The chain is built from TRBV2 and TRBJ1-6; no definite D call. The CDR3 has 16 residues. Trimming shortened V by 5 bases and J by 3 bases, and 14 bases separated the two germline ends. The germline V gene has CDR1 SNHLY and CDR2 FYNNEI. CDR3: CASSWPPGIYNSPLHF. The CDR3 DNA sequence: TGTGCCAGCAGTTGGCCCCCTGGGATCTATAATTCACCCCTCCACTTT.

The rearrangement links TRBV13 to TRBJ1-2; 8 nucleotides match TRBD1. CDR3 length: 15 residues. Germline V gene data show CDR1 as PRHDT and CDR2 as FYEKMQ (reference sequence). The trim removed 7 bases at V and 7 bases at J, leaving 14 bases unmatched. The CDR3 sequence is CASNRRSQGESGYTF. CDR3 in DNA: TGTGCCAGCAACCGTCGGTCACAGGGGGAGAGTGGCTACACCTTC.